A single sample gave rise to the 11 T cell receptor beta chains below, sequenced in a study of cytomegalovirus exposure and HLA in healthy donors. Researchers ran the PCR with 60 Vbeta and 13 Jbeta primers. TCRdb keeps only in-frame clones here, not all; method: immunoSEQ multiplex PCR. This table holds 90,000 to 150,000 clones, 76% found once. Sequences were obtained from PBMCs. These receptor sequences come from a woman between 35 and 50 years old in good health and CMV-seropositive.

A few counts support this clone. The CDR3 sequence: CASSFAGTGFNQPQHF. For the CDR3, the DNA is TGTGCCAGCAGCTTCGCCGGGACAGGCTTCAATCAGCCCCAGCATTTT. The chain carries TRBV5-6 and TRBJ1-5; 8 bases are a match to TRBD1. The CDR3 length is 16 residues. The germline V gene encodes CDR1 SGHDT and CDR2 YYEEEE. V dropped 2 bases and J dropped 3; count of bases not matched to a gene: 7.

The V and J genes are TRBV2 and TRBJ2-7; 9 nucleotides align to TRBD1. Germline lookup yields CDR1 SNHLY and CDR2 FYNNEI. The CDR3 length is 15 residues. Trimming took 0 bases from V and 1 from J; bases not matched to a gene: 1. As DNA, the CDR3 is TGTGCCAGCAGTGAAGCCGGGACAGGGTCCTACGAGCAGTACTTC. Its translation is CASSEAGTGSYEQYF.

The V call is TRBV12-5, the J call TRBJ2-5; 9 positions agree with TRBD1. Germline V gives CDR1 LGHNT, CDR2 FRNRAP. After removal of 6 bases from V and 4 bases from J, the junction contained 3 bases not matched to a gene. This CDR3 region has 13 residues. CDR3 region: CASGVDRGETQYF. CDR3 bases: TGTGCTAGTGGCGTGGACAGGGGAGAGACCCAGTACTTC. The entire variable domain, with the rest obtained from reference TRBV12-5 and TRBJ2-5, is as follows: DARVTQTPRHKVTEMGQEVTMRCQPILGHNTVFWYRQTMMQGLELLAYFRNRAPLDDSGMPKDRFSAEMPDATLATLKIQPSEPRDSAVYFCASGVDRGETQYFGPGTRLLVL.

The rearrangement joins TRBV11-2 to TRBJ2-1, with 9 nucleotides matching TRBD2. V shed 4 bases, J shed 4 bases, and the junction held 5 bases outside the gene matches. The V gene's germline CDR1 is SGHAT and CDR2 FQNNGV. The CDR3 is 15 residues long. The CDR3 region has the DNA TGTGCCAGCAGCTCACCAGCGGGGGGATACAATGAGCAGTTCTTC. This gives the protein CASSSPAGGYNEQFF.

The table lists this clone with a few counts. The rearrangement links TRBV10-3 to TRBJ1-1; D possibly corresponds to TRBD1 (6 bases). The CDR3 sequence is 18 residues long. V was pared by 7 bases and J by 4 bases, with 28 bases between. From germline, CDR1 is ENHRY and CDR2 SYGVKD. CDR3 sequence: CAITPAMPGERYGTEAFF. The CDR3 bases are TGTGCCATCACCCCAGCTATGCCAGGGGAACGGTACGGCACTGAAGCTTTCTTT.

The J gene is TRBJ2-7, the V gene TRBV9; 10 positions agree with TRBD1. The J segment lost 6 bases and the V segment lost 0 bases, leaving 15 bases of the junction unmatched. This CDR3 comprises 18 residues. Germline CDR1 is SGDLS and CDR2 is YYNGEE. CDR3 DNA: TGTGCCAGCAGCGTAGACTATTCGACAGGGGGCTCCCAGGGCGAGCAGTACTTC. Translating gives CASSVDYSTGGSQGEQYF.

The chain joins TRBV5-4 to TRBJ2-4; TRBD1 aligns across 8 bases. Germline assignment: CDR1 SGHNT and CDR2 YYREEE (reference sequence). The CDR3 runs 11 residues. Unmatched junction bases numbered 4, after V lost 2 bases and J lost 15 bases. CDR3 in DNA: TGTGCCAGCAGCTTAACAGGGGGTGCGTACTTC. Protein sequence: CASSLTGGAYF. Drawing the rest from reference TRBV5-4 and TRBJ2-4, the complete variable domain is ETGVTQSPTHLIKTRGQQVTLRCSSQSGHNTVSWYQQALGQGPQFIFQYYREEENGRGNFPPRFSGLQFPNYSSELNVNALELDDSALYLCASSLTGGAYFGAGTRLSVL.

The rearrangement joins TRBV5-6 to TRBJ2-5; TRBD2 matches at 13 bases. V gave up 3 bases and J gave up 2 bases; unmatched junction bases: 1. CDR3 size: 15 residues. Per germline, CDR1 SGHDT and CDR2 YYEEEE. The chain's CDR3 is CASSWGLAGQETQYF. DNA of the CDR3: TGTGCCAGCAGCTGGGGACTAGCGGGACAAGAGACCCAGTACTTC.

The chain links TRBV6-5 to TRBJ1-2, with D possibly being TRBD1 (5 bases). This CDR3 is 16 amino acids long. Per the germline V gene, CDR1 is MNHEY and CDR2 is SVGAGI. Trimming pared 2 bases from V and 8 bases from J, leaving 21 bases between. The CDR3 nucleotides read TGTGCCAGCAGTTACGATACCGGATCGGGGGTAGGCGGCTACACCTTC. Translated: CASSYDTGSGVGGYTF.

This sequence joins TRBV6-1 and TRBJ1-2; 7 bases fit TRBD1. CDR3 length: 15 residues. V gave up 3 bases and J gave up 5 bases; unmatched junction bases: 9. Germline loops: CDR1 MNHNS, CDR2 SASEGT. CDR3: CASSDGGQWSYGYTF. The CDR3 nucleotides are TGTGCCAGCAGTGATGGGGGACAGTGGAGTTATGGCTACACCTTC.

The chain couples TRBV6-1 to TRBJ1-5, with D perhaps TRBD1 (6 bases). V gave up 8 bases and J gave up 6 bases, with 17 bases separating them. The V gene's germline CDR1 is MNHNS and CDR2 SASEGT. The CDR3 is 14 residues long. As DNA, the CDR3 is TGTGCCAGCGGGCGACAGGTGGTTGGTCAGCCCCAGCATTTT. It specifies CASGRQVVGQPQHF.